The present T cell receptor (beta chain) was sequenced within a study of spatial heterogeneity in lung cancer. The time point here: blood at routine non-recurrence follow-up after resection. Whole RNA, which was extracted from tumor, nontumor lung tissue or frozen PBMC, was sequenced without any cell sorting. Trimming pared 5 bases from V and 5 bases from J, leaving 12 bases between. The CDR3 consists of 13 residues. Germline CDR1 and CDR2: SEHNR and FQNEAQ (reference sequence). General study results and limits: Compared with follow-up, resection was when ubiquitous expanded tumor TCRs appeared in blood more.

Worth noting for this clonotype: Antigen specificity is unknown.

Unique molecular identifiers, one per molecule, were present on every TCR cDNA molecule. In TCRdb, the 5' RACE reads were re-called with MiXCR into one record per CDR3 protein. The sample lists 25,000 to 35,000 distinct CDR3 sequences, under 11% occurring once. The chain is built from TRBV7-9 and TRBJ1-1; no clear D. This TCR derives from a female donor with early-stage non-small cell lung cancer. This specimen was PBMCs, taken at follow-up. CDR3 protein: CASSPGLNTEAFF. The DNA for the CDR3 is TGTGCCAGCAGCCCGGGCCTCAATACTGAAGCTTTCTTT.